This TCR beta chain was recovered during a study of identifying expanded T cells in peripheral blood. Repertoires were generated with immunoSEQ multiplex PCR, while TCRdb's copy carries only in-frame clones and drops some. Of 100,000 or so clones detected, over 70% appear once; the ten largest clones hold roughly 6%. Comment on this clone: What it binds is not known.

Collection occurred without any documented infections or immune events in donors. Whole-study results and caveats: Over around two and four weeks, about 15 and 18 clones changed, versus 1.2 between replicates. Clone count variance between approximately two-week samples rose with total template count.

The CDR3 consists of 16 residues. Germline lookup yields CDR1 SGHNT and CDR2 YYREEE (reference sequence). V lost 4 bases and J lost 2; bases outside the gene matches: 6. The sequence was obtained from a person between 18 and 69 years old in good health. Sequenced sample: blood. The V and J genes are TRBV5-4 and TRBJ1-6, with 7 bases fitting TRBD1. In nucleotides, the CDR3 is TGTGCCAGCAGCGACAGGGATCACGCCTATAATTCACCCCTCCACTTT. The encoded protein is CASSDRDHAYNSPLHF.